This record looks at one T cell receptor (beta chain) sequence and its context. Antigen unknown. The sample is drawn from a study of cytomegalovirus exposure and HLA in healthy donors. Study-wide context: A later analysis reported the same platform for the 100 to 150 validation repertoires and the 650 to 750 first-cohort repertoires. Findings and limits, study-wide: It was reported that the classifier diagnosed cytomegalovirus status with high specificity and sensitivity in both the original and validation cohorts. According to a subsequent analysis, TCR clusters from the first cohort were inclined to appear together in the roughly 120 validation repertoires. In vitro data verified three CMV-associated chains as specific for CMV antigens.

The assay was immunoSEQ multiplex PCR, and TCRdb's table has in-frame clones only and misses some. This table holds around 250,000 clones, 85% to 90% found once. Germline V CDR1 and CDR2: MNHEY, SVGAGI. Trimming cost V 4 bases and J 2 bases, with 9 bases left between them. CDR3 length: 14 residues. The sequencing sample was made of PBMCs. The source is a young woman in good health and CMV-seronegative. V gene TRBV6-5 combines with J gene TRBJ1-5; no definite D call. The DNA of the CDR3 is TGTGCCAGCAGTTCTCTCGGGGGCAATCAGCCCCAGCATTTT. Residues: CASSSLGGNQPQHF.